The 32 T cell receptor beta chains in this list originate from one sample, sequenced in a study of blood T cell repertoires in COVID-19. Clones were sequenced by immunoSEQ multiplex PCR, and TCRdb holds only the in-frame ones, with some missing. The sample lists about 330,000 clones, around 90% occurring once. Sequenced sample: PBMCs or T cells enriched from blood (not recorded which). The receptors were sampled from a woman aged 25 to 39 who had recovered from COVID-19.

This chain links TRBV9 with TRBJ1-3, with TRBD1 matching over 8 bases. V was clipped by 3 bases and J by 7 bases; unmatched bases: 12. Germline CDR1 is SGDLS and CDR2 is YYNGEE. The length of the CDR3 is 16 residues. CDR3 loop: CASSGFPGGRSNTIYF. The CDR3 DNA reads TGTGCCAGCAGCGGTTTTCCAGGGGGCCGGTCCAACACCATATATTTT.

The chain joins TRBV12-3 or TRBV12-4 to TRBJ1-5, with a weak D call TRBD1 (5 bases). The CDR3 runs to 13 residues. Trimming shortened V by 5 bases and J by 4 bases, and 9 bases separated the two germline ends. The CDR3 coding sequence is TGTGCCAGCAGTGGACACTTAAATCAGCCCCAGCATTTT. Translating it yields CASSGHLNQPQHF.

The chain recombines TRBV28 with TRBJ1-2; 7 bases are a match to TRBD1. This CDR3 is 15 amino acids long. Trimming cost V 3 bases and J 7 bases; bases outside gene matches: 11. Germline V lookup: CDR1 MDHEN, CDR2 SYDVKM. CDR3 sequence (DNA): TGTGCCAGCAGTTTTCCACCTCGACAGGGTAGTGGCTACACCTTC. It specifies CASSFPPRQGSGYTF.

This chain connects TRBV27 to TRBJ1-2; weak D call: TRBD1 (5 bases). This CDR3 has 11 amino acids. Trimming took off 6 bases at V and 8 bases at J, with 10 bases between the two ends. Germline V lookup: CDR1 MNHEY, CDR2 SMNVEV (reference sequence). DNA of the CDR3: TGTGCCAGCAGCCCCGGGGGGGGCTACACCTTC. Translated, it gives CASSPGGGYTF.

This clone came up once. The V and J genes are TRBV29-1 and TRBJ2-1; 12 bases align to TRBD2. This CDR3 has 15 amino acids. In germline, CDR1 is SQVTM, CDR2 ANQGSEA. After removal of 1 base from V and 9 bases from J, the junction contained 7 bases not matched to a gene. The CDR3 DNA follows: TGCAGCGTTGAAGGACTAGCGGGAGTTCGGGTTGAGCAGTTCTTC. Residues: CSVEGLAGVRVEQFF.

This chain uses TRBV7-3 with TRBJ2-1; possibly TRBD2 for D (5 bases). Germline loops: CDR1 SGHTA, CDR2 FQGTGA. Trimming removed 3 bases from V and 7 bases from J, with 10 bases in between. The CDR3 consists of 13 residues. CDR3 region: CASSFDWRNEQFF. For the CDR3, the DNA is TGTGCCAGCAGCTTTGACTGGAGGAATGAGCAGTTCTTC.

The chain couples TRBV11-2 to TRBJ2-5; D remains ambiguous. Germline CDR1 reads SGHAT; CDR2 reads FQNNGV. Trimming took off 0 bases at V and 5 bases at J, with 10 bases between the two ends. CDR3 size: 14 residues. The CDR3 nucleotides read TGTGCCAGCAGCTTAGACCTGTTCGGGGAGACCCAGTACTTC. Its protein is CASSLDLFGETQYF.

This chain joins TRBV18 and TRBJ2-1; D perhaps matches TRBD1 (6 bases). The germline V gene encodes CDR1 KGHSH and CDR2 LQKENI. The CDR3 covers 13 residues. V lost 6 bases and J 4 bases, leaving 10 bases between the germline ends. CDR3 DNA sequence: TGTGCCAGCTCCACAGGGATGTACAATGAGCAGTTCTTC. It yields the protein CASSTGMYNEQFF.

This clone was counted a few times. This chain connects TRBV28 to TRBJ1-1; D is undetermined. The CDR3 totals 14 residues. The germline V and J ends were trimmed by 7 bases and 0 bases, with 12 bases remaining between them. CDR1 MDHEN and CDR2 SYDVKM come from the germline V gene. CDR3 sequence: CASTPAGMNTEAFF. The CDR3, as DNA: TGTGCCAGCACCCCAGCGGGGATGAACACTGAAGCTTTCTTT.

This chain connects TRBV30 to TRBJ1-6; no clear D gene. V dropped 2 bases and J dropped 4 bases, with 12 bases sitting between them. From germline, CDR1 is GTSNPN and CDR2 SVGIG (reference sequence). The CDR3 covers 15 residues. In DNA, the CDR3 is TGTGCCTGGAGTTCGGACCGGGGTTATAATTCACCCCTCCACTTT. Translated, it gives CAWSSDRGYNSPLHF.

The chain links TRBV28 to TRBJ1-6; 11 bases align to TRBD1. The trim removed 4 bases at V and 3 bases at J, leaving 5 bases unmatched. Germline V gene lookup returns CDR1 MDHEN and CDR2 SYDVKM. The CDR3 is 17 amino acids. CDR3 sequence reads: CASSSGTGGGYNSPLHF. In DNA, the CDR3 is TGTGCCAGCAGTTCCGGGACAGGGGGTGGCTATAATTCACCCCTCCACTTT.

The chain recombines TRBV21-1 with TRBJ1-1; the table calls TRBD1, which could not be checked here. TRBV21-1 is reported as a pseudogene. This CDR3 is 14 amino acids long. In DNA form, the CDR3 reads TGTGCCAGCAGCAACGAAAAGGGGTCTTCTGAAGCTTTCTTT. Residues: CASSNEKGSSEAFF.

This clone is a singleton in its sample. This chain uses TRBV11-2 with TRBJ2-1; 12 nucleotides match TRBD2. The J segment lost 10 bases and the V segment lost 2 bases, leaving 15 bases of the junction unmatched. Germline CDR1 reads SGHAT; CDR2 reads FQNNGV. This CDR3 has 18 residues. DNA for the CDR3: TGTGCCAGCAGCTTATCCAGGGGCGGGACTAGCGGGCTTTTGGAGCAGTTCTTC. This sequence encodes CASSLSRGGTSGLLEQFF. The full variable domain, with the rest looked up from reference TRBV11-2 and TRBJ2-1, is EAGVAQSPRYKIIEKRQSVAFWCNPISGHATLYWYQQILGQGPKLLIQFQNNGVVDDSQLPKDRFSAERLKGVDSTLKIQPAKLEDSAVYLCASSLSRGGTSGLLEQFFGPGTRLTVL.

This clone was counted a single time. The chain joins TRBV28 to TRBJ1-1; a possible D gene is TRBD1 (6 bases). The V gene lost 10 bases and the J gene lost 6 bases, with 18 bases spanning the gap. This CDR3 has 13 amino acids. Germline V gene lookup returns CDR1 MDHEN and CDR2 SYDVKM. In DNA, the CDR3 is TGTGCCATCCAGTTAGGGGGAACGGCTGAAGCTTTCTTT. This sequence encodes CAIQLGGTAEAFF.

The V and J genes are TRBV6-4 and TRBJ2-1; 13 nucleotides line up with TRBD2. This CDR3 has 14 amino acids. Germline CDR1 is MRHNA and CDR2 is SNTAGT. After removal of 6 bases from V and 8 bases from J, the junction contained 4 bases not matched to a gene. CDR3 sequence: CASRWTSGGDEQFF. CDR3 sequence (DNA): TGTGCCAGCAGGTGGACTAGCGGGGGAGATGAGCAGTTCTTC.

V is TRBV13 and J is TRBJ2-5; TRBD2 aligns across 7 bases. Germline CDR1 is PRHDT and CDR2 is FYEKMQ (reference sequence). The CDR3 covers 13 residues. The ends lost 3 bases at V and 4 bases at J; junction bases unmatched: 2. The CDR3 DNA reads TGTGCCAGCAGCTTGGGGGAGGGAGAGACCCAGTACTTC. Protein: CASSLGEGETQYF.

J is TRBJ1-6 and V is TRBV19; maybe TRBD1 (6 bases). Germline CDR1 is LNHDA and CDR2 is SQIVND (reference sequence). This CDR3 region has 15 residues. Trimming removed 3 bases from V and 7 bases from J, with 13 bases in between. The CDR3 DNA reads TGTGCCAGTAGTATGGAAGGGGGTCTGAATTCACCCCTCCACTTT. It codes for CASSMEGGLNSPLHF.

This chain links TRBV6-5 with TRBJ2-7, with 7 bases lining up with TRBD1. This CDR3 has 14 amino acids. The germline V gene encodes CDR1 MNHEY and CDR2 SVGAGI. V gave up 6 bases and J gave up 3 bases; unmatched junction bases: 8. The CDR3 reads CASSFGQAVYEQYF. The DNA of the CDR3 is TGTGCCAGCAGCTTTGGACAGGCGGTCTACGAGCAGTACTTC.

V is TRBV12-3 or TRBV12-4 and J is TRBJ2-7, with D possibly being TRBD2 (5 bases). The CDR3 covers 12 residues. V gave up 5 bases and J gave up 6 bases, with 11 bases separating them. CDR3 amino acids: CASSRLASEQYF. In nucleotides, the CDR3 is TGTGCCAGCAGTCGGCTAGCTTCCGAGCAGTACTTC.

V and J are TRBV18 and TRBJ1-5; TRBD1 is a possible D gene (6 bases). This CDR3 is 18 amino acids long. Trimming took off 5 bases at V and 6 bases at J, with 26 bases between the two ends. Germline V gives CDR1 KGHSH, CDR2 LQKENI. CDR3 in DNA: TGTGCCAGCTCAGCCCGAGAGGGGGGGCAGGTCTGGGGTCAGCCCCAGCATTTT. Encoded protein: CASSAREGGQVWGQPQHF.

This clone was seen only once. The chain joins TRBV10-3 to TRBJ2-5; tentatively, D is TRBD2 (6 bases). The CDR3 has 12 amino acids. Germline values: CDR1 ENHRY, CDR2 SYGVKD. With 6 bases removed from V and 2 bases from J, the gap between germline ends came to 7 bases. CDR3: CAIRGTQETQYF. In DNA, the CDR3 is TGTGCCATCAGAGGGACTCAAGAGACCCAGTACTTC.

The chain combines TRBV5-1 with TRBJ2-1; TRBD2 is a possible D gene (7 bases). V shed 0 bases and J shed 9 bases, with 19 bases lying between them. CDR1 is SGHRS and CDR2 is YFSETQ in the germline V gene. The CDR3 length is 16 residues. CDR3 in amino acids: CASSLGGSGGRGEQFF. The CDR3 DNA reads as TGCGCCAGCAGCTTGGGTGGTTCCGGGGGGCGAGGTGAGCAGTTCTTC.

V is TRBV18 and J is TRBJ1-6; TRBD1 aligns across 10 bases. Trimming at V came to 3 bases and at J to 7 bases, leaving 12 bases not matched to a gene. Germline V gene lookup returns CDR1 KGHSH and CDR2 LQKENI. The CDR3 consists of 18 residues. The DNA of the CDR3 is TGTGCCAGCTCACCCGTCGCCGGGACAGGGGCCATGAATTCACCCCTCCACTTT. This translates into CASSPVAGTGAMNSPLHF.

The chain has TRBV11-2 and TRBJ2-1, with 14 bases identical to TRBD2. The CDR3 sequence is 16 residues long. V lost 1 base and J lost 10; bases outside the gene matches: 6. The germline CDR1 and CDR2 sequences are SGHAT and FQNNGV. DNA of the CDR3: TGTGCCAGCAGCTTAGGACTAGCGGGGGGGCGACAGGAGCAGTTCTTC. Its protein product is CASSLGLAGGRQEQFF.

The chain recombines TRBV4-1 with TRBJ2-7; 8 nucleotides align to TRBD2. The CDR3 consists of 14 residues. The germline CDR1 and CDR2 sequences are MGHRA and YSYEKL. The trim removed 1 base at V and 5 bases at J, leaving 4 bases unmatched. The CDR3 DNA follows: TGCGCCAGCAGCCAAGCGGGAGGGGGGCACGAGCAGTACTTC. This codes for CASSQAGGGHEQYF.

The chain employs TRBV6-6 and TRBJ2-7; TRBD2 might be the D (6 bases). The CDR3 is 13 amino acids. V lost 7 bases to trimming and J lost 5 bases, with 15 bases between them. Germline V lookup: CDR1 MNHNY, CDR2 SVGAGI (reference sequence). The CDR3 DNA is TGTGCCAGCAAAACATCAGGGAGGCACGAGCAGTACTTC. It yields the protein CASKTSGRHEQYF.

The CDR3 sequence: CASSQPGQGFTDTQYF. DNA for the CDR3: TGCGCCAGCAGCCAACCGGGACAGGGATTCACAGATACGCAGTATTTT. V usage is TRBV4-1 and J usage is TRBJ2-3; 9 bases align to TRBD1. The CDR3 length is 16 residues. Germline values: CDR1 MGHRA, CDR2 YSYEKL. V was pared by 2 bases and J by 2 bases, with 5 bases of the junction left unmatched.

The DNA of the CDR3 is TGTGCCAGCAGGGAGGGGACAGGCCGGCGGGAGACCCAGTACTTC. It specifies CASREGTGRRETQYF. The chain is built from TRBV6-1 and TRBJ2-5; 8 nucleotides match TRBD1. Looked up from germline, CDR1 is MNHNS and CDR2 is SASEGT. The CDR3 contains 15 residues. Trimming at V came to 6 bases and at J to 5 bases, leaving 11 bases not matched to a gene.

Here the CDR3 reads CASSYSLSTNEKLFF. In DNA, the CDR3 is TGTGCCAGCAGTTACTCTCTATCAACTAATGAAAAACTGTTTTTT. The gene calls are TRBV6-6 and TRBJ1-4, with D unclear. Trimming removed 0 bases from V and 0 bases from J, with 5 bases in between. CDR3 length: 15 amino acids. From germline, CDR1 is MNHNY and CDR2 SVGAGI (reference sequence).

The V call is TRBV5-1, the J call TRBJ2-6, with a weak D call TRBD1 (6 bases). From germline, CDR1 is SGHRS and CDR2 YFSETQ. The CDR3 has 16 amino acids. V lost 5 bases and J lost 1, with 13 bases in between. The CDR3: CASRQGILSGANVLTF. The CDR3 DNA reads as TGCGCCAGCAGGCAGGGGATATTGTCTGGGGCCAACGTCCTGACTTTC. The complete variable domain, with remaining parts taken from reference TRBV5-1 and TRBJ2-6, reads KAGVTQTPRYLIKTRGQQVTLSCSPISGHRSVSWYQQTPGQGLQFLFEYFSETQRNKGNFPGRFSGRQFSNSRSEMNVSTLELGDSALYLCASRQGILSGANVLTFGAGSRLTVL.

The genes are TRBV18 and TRBJ1-3; TRBD1 is a possible D gene (5 bases). Between the trimmed V and J ends, which lost 1 base and 1 base, there was a span of 14 bases. The germline V gene has CDR1 KGHSH and CDR2 LQKENI. The CDR3 extends over 17 amino acids. The CDR3, as DNA: TGTGCCAGCTCACCACTACAGGCCTCCCCGTCTGGAAACACCATATATTTT. Amino acid sequence: CASSPLQASPSGNTIYF.

The chain couples TRBV11-2 to TRBJ2-7, with 7 bases identical to TRBD1. Germline V lookup: CDR1 SGHAT, CDR2 FQNNGV. The CDR3 covers 15 residues. Losses at the gene ends were 3 bases for V and 0 bases for J; bases not matched to a gene: 5. In nucleotides, the CDR3 is TGTGCCAGCAGCTTGGACAGGCATCCCTCCTACGAGCAGTACTTC. It specifies CASSLDRHPSYEQYF.